This T cell receptor beta chain was identified during a study of identifying expanded T cells in peripheral blood. CDR1 and CDR2 from the germline V gene are MGHRA and YSYEKL. V was shortened by 4 bases and J by 2 bases, with 14 bases between the two germline ends. This CDR3 comprises 15 residues. Broader study findings: Across healthy donors, higher total template counts meant significantly greater roughly 2-week count variance. Technical replicates showed around 1.1 changed clones; about two weeks around 15; four weeks 19.

TCRdb's copy holds only in-frame clones and misses some; the assay was immunoSEQ multiplex PCR. This table holds under 100,000 clones, approximately 85% found once. This clone was seen only a few times. Its target is not known. Collection occurred without any documented infections or immune events in donors. The TCR was taken from a person aged 18-69 years in good health. The rearrangement links TRBV4-1 to TRBJ1-1; D is undetermined. The sequencing sample was made of blood. CDR3 protein: CASSRLQNFNTEAFF. The CDR3 DNA reads TGCGCCAGCAGCCGCCTACAGAACTTTAACACTGAAGCTTTCTTT.